Listed here is a single T cell receptor beta chain. Its antigen is as yet unknown. Next came a second PCR, run for about 7 to 12 cycles, which used a sample-barcoded 5' primer along with a J-beta primer mix. Tagging of each cDNA molecule was performed by a template-switch adaptor with 12 random nucleotides. TCRdb called the 5' RACE reads again in MiXCR, with one record for every CDR3 protein. The table has over 600,000 distinct CDR3 sequences, 35% to 50% seen once. This entry comes from a study of blood T cells in healthy people across ages. The study's findings and limits: TCR beta diversity, measured per million T cells, fell in a roughly linear way with age.

The CDR3 is made up of 16 amino acids. Germline lookup yields CDR1 SGDLS and CDR2 YYNGEE. The V and J ends lost 4 bases and 5 bases, in that order; junction bases with no gene match: 9. Investigators took ten milliliters of peripheral blood from every donor. The sequencing sample was made of blood. The gene calls are TRBV9 and TRBJ2-4, with 10 nucleotides matching TRBD2. The source is a man older than 75 in good health. The CDR3 nucleotides are TGTGCCAGCAGCAGCGGGGGGGTATATAGGGAAAACATTCAGTACTTC. Amino acid sequence: CASSSGGVYRENIQYF.